The clone carrying this TCR beta chain was seen a single time. The junction departs from germline at one end; a sequencing error may be responsible. The CDR3 length is 15 residues. A modified ARM-PCR protocol with three rounds of nested PCR amplified TCRbeta. MiXCR, applied by TCRdb to the multiplex PCR reads, yields one record per CDR3 protein. Of 110,000 or so distinct CDR3 sequences listed, approximately 82% are singletons. These data are taken from a study of tumor and adjacent non-tumor tissue in lung cancer. Study summary: The cohort had roughly 11 adenocarcinoma, a couple of squamous cell and 1 small cell patients.

The template was RNA from unsorted bulk tissue. The rearrangement uses TRBV12-3 or TRBV12-4 and TRBJ2-7; a weak D match, TRBD1 (5 bases). This TCR derives from a woman aged 55-70 years with non-small cell lung cancer. The sequenced sample consisted of lung tumor tissue. The DNA for the CDR3 is TGTGCCAGCAGGCCACCCGGGCAGGGCTCCTACGAGCATTACTTC. Translation gives CASRPPGQGSYEHYF.